The clone carrying this T cell receptor beta chain was picked up many times. Its antigen is still unknown. The CDR3 has 14 residues. V lost 0 bases and J lost 3, with 6 bases in between. CDR1 is MGHRA, CDR2 YSYEKL, per germline. The sample belongs to a study of early T cells in non-severe SARS-CoV-2 infection. Across the whole study: Bulk RNA isolated from unsorted whole blood underwent sequencing; chains were not paired.

Researchers attached unique molecular identifiers to individual cDNA molecules. From the 5' RACE reads, TCRdb called clonotypes with MiXCR, one entry per CDR3 protein. The sample contains tens of thousands of distinct CDR3 sequences, about 6.4% of which appear only once. General study results and limits: There was a bias toward anti-spike CD8 responses in VDJdb matching, which missed private and CD4 specificities.

This sequence joins TRBV4-1 and TRBJ2-1; D remains ambiguous. The receptor was derived from an adult who was a healthcare worker with PCR-confirmed SARS-CoV-2 infection or an uninfected control (not recorded which). The sequencing used whole blood, collected at baseline. CDR3 amino acids: CASSQEELYNEQFF. DNA of the CDR3: TGCGCCAGCAGCCAAGAGGAGCTCTACAATGAGCAGTTCTTC.